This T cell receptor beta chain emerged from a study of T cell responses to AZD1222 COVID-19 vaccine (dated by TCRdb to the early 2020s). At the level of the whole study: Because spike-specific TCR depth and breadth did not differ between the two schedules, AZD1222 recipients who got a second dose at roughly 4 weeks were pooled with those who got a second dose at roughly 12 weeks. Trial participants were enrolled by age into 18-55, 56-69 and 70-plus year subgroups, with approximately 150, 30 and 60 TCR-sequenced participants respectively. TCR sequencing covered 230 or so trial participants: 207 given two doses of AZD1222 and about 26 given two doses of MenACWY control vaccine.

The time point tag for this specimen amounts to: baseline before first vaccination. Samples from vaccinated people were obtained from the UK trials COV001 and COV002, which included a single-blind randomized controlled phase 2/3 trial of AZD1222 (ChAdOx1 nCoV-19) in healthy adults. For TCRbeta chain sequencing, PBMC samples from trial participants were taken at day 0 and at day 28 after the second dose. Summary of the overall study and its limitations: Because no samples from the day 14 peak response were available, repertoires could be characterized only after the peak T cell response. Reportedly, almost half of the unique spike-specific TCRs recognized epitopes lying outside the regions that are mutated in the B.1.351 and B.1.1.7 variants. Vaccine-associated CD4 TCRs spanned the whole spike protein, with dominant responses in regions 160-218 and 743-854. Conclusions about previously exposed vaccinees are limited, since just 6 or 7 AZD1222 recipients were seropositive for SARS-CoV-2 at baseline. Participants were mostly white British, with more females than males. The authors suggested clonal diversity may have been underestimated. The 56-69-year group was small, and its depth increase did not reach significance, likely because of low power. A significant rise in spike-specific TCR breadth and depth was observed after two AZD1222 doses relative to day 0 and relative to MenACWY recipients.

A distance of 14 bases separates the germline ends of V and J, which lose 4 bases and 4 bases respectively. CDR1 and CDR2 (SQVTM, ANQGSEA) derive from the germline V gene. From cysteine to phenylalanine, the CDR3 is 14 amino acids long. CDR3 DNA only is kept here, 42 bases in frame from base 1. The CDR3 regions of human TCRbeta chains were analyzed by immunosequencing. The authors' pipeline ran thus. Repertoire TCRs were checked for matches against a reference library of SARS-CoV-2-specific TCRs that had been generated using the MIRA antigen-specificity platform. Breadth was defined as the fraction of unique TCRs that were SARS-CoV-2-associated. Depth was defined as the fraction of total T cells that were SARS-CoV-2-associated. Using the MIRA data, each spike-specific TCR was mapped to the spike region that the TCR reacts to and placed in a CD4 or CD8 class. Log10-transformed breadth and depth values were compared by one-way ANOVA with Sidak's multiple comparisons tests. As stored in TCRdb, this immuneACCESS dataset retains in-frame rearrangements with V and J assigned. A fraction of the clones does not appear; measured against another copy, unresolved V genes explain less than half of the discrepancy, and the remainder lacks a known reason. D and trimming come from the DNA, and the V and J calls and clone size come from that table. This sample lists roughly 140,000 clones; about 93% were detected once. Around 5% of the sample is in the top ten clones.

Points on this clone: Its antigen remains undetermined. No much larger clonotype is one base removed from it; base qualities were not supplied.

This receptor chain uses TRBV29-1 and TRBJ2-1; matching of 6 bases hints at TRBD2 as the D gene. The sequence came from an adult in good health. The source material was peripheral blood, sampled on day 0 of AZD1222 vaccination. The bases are TGCAGCGTTGTTTTTGGCGGGAAATACAATGAGCAGTTCTTC. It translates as CSVVFGGKYNEQFF.